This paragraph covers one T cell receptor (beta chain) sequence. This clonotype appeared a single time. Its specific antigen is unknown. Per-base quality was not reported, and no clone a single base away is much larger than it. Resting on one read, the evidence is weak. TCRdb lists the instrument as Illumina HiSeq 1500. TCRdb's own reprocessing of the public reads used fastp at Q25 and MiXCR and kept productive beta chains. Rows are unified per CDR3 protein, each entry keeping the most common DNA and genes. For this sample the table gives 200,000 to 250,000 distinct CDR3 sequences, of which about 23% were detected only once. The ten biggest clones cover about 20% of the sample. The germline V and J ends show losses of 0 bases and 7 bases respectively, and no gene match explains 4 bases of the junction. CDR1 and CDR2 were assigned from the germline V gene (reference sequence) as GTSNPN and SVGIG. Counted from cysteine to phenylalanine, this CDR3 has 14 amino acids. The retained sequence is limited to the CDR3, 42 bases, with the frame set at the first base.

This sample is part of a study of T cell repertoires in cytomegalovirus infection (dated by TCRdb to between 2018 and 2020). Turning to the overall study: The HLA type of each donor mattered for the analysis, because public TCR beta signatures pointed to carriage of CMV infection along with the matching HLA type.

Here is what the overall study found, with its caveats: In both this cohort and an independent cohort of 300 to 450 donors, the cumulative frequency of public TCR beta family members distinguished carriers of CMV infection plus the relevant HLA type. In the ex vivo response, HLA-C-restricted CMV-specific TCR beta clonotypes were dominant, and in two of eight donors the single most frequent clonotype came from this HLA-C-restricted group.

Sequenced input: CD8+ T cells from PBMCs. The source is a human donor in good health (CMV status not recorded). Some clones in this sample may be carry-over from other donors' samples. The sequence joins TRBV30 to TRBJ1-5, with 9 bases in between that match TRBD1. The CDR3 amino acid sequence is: CAWSVWTGEQPQHF. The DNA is TGTGCCTGGAGTGTGTGGACAGGGGAACAGCCCCAGCATTTT.